One and the same sample provided the 18 T cell receptor beta chains below, sequenced in a study of T cells in Graves' hyperthyroidism and ophthalmopathy. The source material, RNA transcripts, was used to amplify TCR beta CDR3 regions. TCR CDR3 regions were first amplified by RT-PCR with HTBI primers. Each CDR3 protein gets one entry after TCRdb re-called the multiplex PCR reads with MiXCR. The table includes over 650,000 distinct CDR3 sequences, roughly 17% detected once. Sequencing was carried out using blood. The receptor source for this set is a man younger than 30 with Graves' hyperthyroidism.

This clonotype was seen many times. This chain connects TRBV7-2 to TRBJ2-7; D possibly uses TRBD1 or TRBD2 (5 bases each). The length of the CDR3 is 14 residues. The germline V gene has CDR1 SGHTA and CDR2 FQGNSA. Between the trimmed V and J ends, which lost 3 bases and 2 bases, there was a span of 11 bases. The CDR3 bases are TGTGCCAGCAGCTTGGGGACCATGACCTACGAGCAGTACTTC. Its protein is CASSLGTMTYEQYF.

This clonotype appeared many times. The chain carries TRBV28 and TRBJ1-4; the D is unclear. Germline-derived CDR1 and CDR2 are MDHEN and SYDVKM. Trimming cost V 0 bases and J 8 bases, with 4 bases left between them. There are 12 residues in the CDR3. Here the CDR3 DNA reads TGTGCCAGCAGTTTATGGGGAGAAAAACTGTTTTTT. It translates to CASSLWGEKLFF.

The chain combines TRBV7-3 with TRBJ2-1, with a possible D match to TRBD2 (6 bases). The CDR3 consists of 14 residues. V lost 2 bases, J lost 7 bases, and 12 bases lay in between. Looked up from germline, CDR1 is SGHTA and CDR2 is FQGTGA. The CDR3 DNA reads TGTGCCAGCAGCTTAGGCCGGGACTCTAATGAGCAGTTCTTC. It codes for CASSLGRDSNEQFF.

The chain recombines TRBV5-5 with TRBJ1-2; D gene unclear. The CDR3 covers 15 residues. V lost 0 bases, J lost 2 bases, and 11 bases lay in between. CDR1 and CDR2 from the germline V gene are SGHKS and YYEKEE (reference sequence). This CDR3 is CASSLEVRQNYGYTF. In DNA, the CDR3 is TGTGCCAGCAGCTTGGAAGTCCGGCAGAACTATGGCTACACCTTC. Supplemented by reference TRBV5-5 and TRBJ1-2, the full variable domain reads DAGVTQSPTHLIKTRGQQVTLRCSPISGHKSVSWYQQVLGQGPQFIFQYYEKEERGRGNFPDRFSARQFPNYSSELNVNALLLGDSALYLCASSLEVRQNYGYTFGSGTRLTVV.

J is TRBJ2-1 and V is TRBV28; the D gene could be TRBD1 or TRBD2 (5 bases each). Germline-derived CDR1 and CDR2 are MDHEN and SYDVKM. V lost 1 base, J lost 3 bases, and 13 bases lay in between. There are 16 residues in the CDR3. The CDR3 DNA follows: TGTGCCAGCAGTTTATTAGGGGTCCGGGGCTACAATGAGCAGTTCTTC. Protein: CASSLLGVRGYNEQFF. Combining the CDR3 with reference TRBV28 and TRBJ2-1 gives the whole variable domain DVKVTQSSRYLVKRTGEKVFLECVQDMDHENMFWYRQDPGLGLRLIYFSYDVKMKEKGDIPEGYSVSREKKERFSLILESASTNQTSMYLCASSLLGVRGYNEQFFGPGTRLTVL.

This clonotype was counted ten times or more. The chain has TRBV12-3 or TRBV12-4 and TRBJ2-3; maybe TRBD2 (6 bases). The V end was cut by 3 bases, the J end by 0 bases, with 10 bases between. The CDR3 consists of 15 residues. The CDR3 DNA is TGTGCCAGCAGTTTTAGCGGAGGGAGCACAGATACGCAGTATTTT. The encoded protein is CASSFSGGSTDTQYF.

This clonotype showed up many times. The CDR3 DNA reads as TGCGCCAGCAGCCCCCGGACTAGCGGGAGAGACAATGAGCAGTTCTTC. Encoded protein: CASSPRTSGRDNEQFF. The J gene is TRBJ2-1, the V gene TRBV5-1, with 13 bases lining up with TRBD2. V shed 4 bases and J 5 bases; nucleotides not matched to a gene: 6. Looked up from germline, CDR1 is SGHRS and CDR2 is YFSETQ. The CDR3 is 16 residues long.

The chain has TRBV5-5 and TRBJ2-7, with a tentative D call TRBD1 (5 bases). Germline V gene sequence: CDR1 SGHKS, CDR2 YYEKEE (reference sequence). Trimming stripped 3 bases from V and 5 bases from J, with 12 bases between. CDR3 length: 13 amino acids. CDR3 coding DNA: TGTGCCAGCAGCTCAGTCAGGGTGCACGAGCAGTACTTC. It is translated as CASSSVRVHEQYF. Variable domain in full (rest from reference TRBV5-5 and TRBJ2-7): DAGVTQSPTHLIKTRGQQVTLRCSPISGHKSVSWYQQVLGQGPQFIFQYYEKEERGRGNFPDRFSARQFPNYSSELNVNALLLGDSALYLCASSSVRVHEQYFGPGTRLTVT.

This chain connects TRBV9 to TRBJ2-7; TRBD2 matches 11 bases. This CDR3 is 15 amino acids long. Unmatched junction bases numbered 7, after V lost 4 bases and J lost 4 bases. Germline values: CDR1 SGDLS, CDR2 YYNGEE. For the CDR3, the DNA is TGTGCCAGCAGCCGAACTAGCGGGAGATTGTACGAGCAGTACTTC. It codes for CASSRTSGRLYEQYF.

A single count supports this clonotype. The rearrangement links TRBV7-2 to TRBJ2-5; weak D call: TRBD1 (6 bases). CDR1 and CDR2 (germline): SGHTA, FQGNSA. The CDR3 runs to 16 residues. Trimming took off 5 bases at V and 4 bases at J, with 20 bases between the two ends. CDR3 sequence (DNA): TGTGCCAGCAGCCATCCTCGACTGGGGGCTATAGAGACCCAGTACTTC. Translated: CASSHPRLGAIETQYF.

V is TRBV5-8 and J is TRBJ2-2, with TRBD1 identical over 7 bases. Germline CDR1 and CDR2: SGHTS and YDEGEE. V lost 4 bases, J lost 0 bases, and 9 bases stayed unmatched. The CDR3 sequence is 17 residues long. This CDR3 is CASSLLRQGPNTGELFF. In DNA, the CDR3 is TGTGCCAGCAGCCTACTTCGACAGGGACCGAACACCGGGGAGCTGTTTTTT.

This clonotype has more than one count but fewer than ten. The V gene is TRBV20-1, the J gene TRBJ2-7, with D perhaps matching TRBD2 (6 bases). Trimming removed 0 bases at V and 5 bases at J, with 17 bases between. Germline V CDR1 and CDR2: DFQATT, SNEGSKA (reference sequence). This CDR3 comprises 15 residues. The CDR3 loop is CSARDRRRGIHEQYF. The CDR3 nucleotides read TGCAGTGCTAGAGATCGGAGGAGGGGCATCCACGAGCAGTACTTC.

With regard to this clonotype: Its ends do not fully match the called genes, so a read error is possible. This chain links TRBV7-3 with TRBJ2-1; 8 bases are a match to TRBD2. CDR1 and CDR2 (germline): SGHTA, FQGTGA. The CDR3 has 15 residues. The CDR3 here is CANSPLAGGNNEQFF. CDR3 sequence (DNA): TGTGCCAACAGCCCGCTGGCGGGAGGAAACAATGAGCAGTTCTTC.

This clonotype was picked up a small number of times. The genes are TRBV27 and TRBJ2-3; no definite D call. From germline, CDR1 is MNHEY and CDR2 SMNVEV (reference sequence). The CDR3 contains 13 residues. V was pared by 3 bases and J by 5 bases, with 9 bases between. The CDR3 sequence: CASSLVGLDTQYF. CDR3 coding DNA: TGTGCCAGCAGTTTGGTCGGGTTAGATACGCAGTATTTT.

V and J are TRBV6-1 and TRBJ2-7, with D possibly being TRBD2 (5 bases). The CDR3 has 15 amino acids. CDR1 MNHNS and CDR2 SASEGT come from the germline V gene. Trimming removed 6 bases at V and 5 bases at J, with 20 bases between. In DNA form, the CDR3 reads TGTGCCAGCAGCTTTAAGACTAACGGGAACCACGAGCAGTACTTC. Its protein product is CASSFKTNGNHEQYF.

This clonotype was seen a few times. The chain has TRBV7-9 and TRBJ1-2, with D hard to call. This CDR3 is 13 amino acids long. Trimming took off 0 bases at V and 8 bases at J, with 10 bases between the two ends. CDR1 is SEHNR, CDR2 FQNEAQ, per germline (reference sequence). The CDR3 is CASSLAWGDGYTF. The DNA of the CDR3 is TGTGCCAGCAGCTTAGCTTGGGGAGACGGCTACACCTTC.

This clonotype was seen a few times. This chain joins TRBV2 and TRBJ2-7, with TRBD2 as a possible D gene (5 bases). The CDR3 is made up of 13 amino acids. CDR1 is SNHLY, CDR2 FYNNEI, per germline. Trimming cost V 7 bases and J 5 bases, with 15 bases left between them. CDR3 in DNA: TGTGCCAGCAAGGACTCCAGACCCCACGAGCAGTACTTC. This translates into CASKDSRPHEQYF.

The rearrangement links TRBV3-1 to TRBJ2-7; 10 positions match TRBD2. The trim removed 0 bases at V and 5 bases at J, leaving 16 bases unmatched. Per the germline V gene, CDR1 is LGHDT and CDR2 is YNNKEL (reference sequence). The CDR3 runs 19 residues. This chain's CDR3 is CASSQDPSGSYLGWNEQYF. The CDR3 region has the DNA TGTGCCAGCAGCCAAGATCCTAGCGGGAGTTATTTGGGGTGGAACGAGCAGTACTTC.